Given below is one TCR beta chain in context. Its antigen is still unknown. These data originate in a study of T cell responses to AZD1222 COVID-19 vaccine. Study outcomes and limitations: Only five to seven AZD1222 recipients tested seropositive at baseline.

TCRdb keeps only in-frame clones here, not all; method: immunoSEQ multiplex PCR. Of 150,000 or so clones listed, roughly nine tenths are singletons. The receptor was derived from an adult who received the AZD1222 COVID-19 vaccine. The specimen was peripheral blood, collected 28 days after the second AZD1222 dose.

DNA of the CDR3: TGTGCCAGCAGCTTAGCCCGGGACAAAAAACTGTTTTTT. This sequence encodes CASSLARDKKLFF. The gene calls are TRBV7-6 and TRBJ1-4, with a tentative D call TRBD1 (6 bases). The CDR3 has 13 amino acids. Germline CDR1 SGHVS, CDR2 FNYEAQ. V lost 0 bases, J lost 9 bases, and 8 bases lay in between. The full variable domain, rest sourced from reference TRBV7-6 and TRBJ1-4, is GAGVSQSPRYKVTKRGQDVALRCDPISGHVSLYWYRQALGQGPEFLTYFNYEAQQDKSGLPNDRFSAERPEGSISTLTIQRTEQRDSAMYRCASSLARDKKLFFGSGTQLSVL.